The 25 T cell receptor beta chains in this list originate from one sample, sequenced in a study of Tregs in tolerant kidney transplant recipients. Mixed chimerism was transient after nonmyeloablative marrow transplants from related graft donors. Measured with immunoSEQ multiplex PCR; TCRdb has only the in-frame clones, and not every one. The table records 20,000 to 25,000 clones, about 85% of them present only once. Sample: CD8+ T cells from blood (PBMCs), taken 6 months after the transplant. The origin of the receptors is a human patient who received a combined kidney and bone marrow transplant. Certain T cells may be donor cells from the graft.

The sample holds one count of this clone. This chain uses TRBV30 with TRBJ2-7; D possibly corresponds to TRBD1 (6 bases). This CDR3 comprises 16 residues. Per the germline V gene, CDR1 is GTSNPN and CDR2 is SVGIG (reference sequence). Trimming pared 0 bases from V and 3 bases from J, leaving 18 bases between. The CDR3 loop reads CAWSVQAGVNNYEQYF. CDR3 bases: TGTGCCTGGAGTGTACAGGCAGGGGTAAATAACTACGAGCAGTACTTC.

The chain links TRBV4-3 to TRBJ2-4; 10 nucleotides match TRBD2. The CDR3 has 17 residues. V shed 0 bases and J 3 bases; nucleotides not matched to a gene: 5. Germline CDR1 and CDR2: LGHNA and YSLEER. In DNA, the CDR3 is TGCGCCAGCAGCCAAGATGCGAGCGGGAGGGACAAAAACATTCAGTACTTC. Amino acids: CASSQDASGRDKNIQYF.

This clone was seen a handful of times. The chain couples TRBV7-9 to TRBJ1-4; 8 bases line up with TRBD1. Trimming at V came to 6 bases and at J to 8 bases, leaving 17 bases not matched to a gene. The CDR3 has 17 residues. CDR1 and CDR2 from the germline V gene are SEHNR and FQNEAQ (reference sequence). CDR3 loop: CASSSEGVGTGKEKLFF. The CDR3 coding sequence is TGTGCCAGCAGTTCAGAAGGTGTGGGGACAGGAAAGGAAAAACTGTTTTTT.

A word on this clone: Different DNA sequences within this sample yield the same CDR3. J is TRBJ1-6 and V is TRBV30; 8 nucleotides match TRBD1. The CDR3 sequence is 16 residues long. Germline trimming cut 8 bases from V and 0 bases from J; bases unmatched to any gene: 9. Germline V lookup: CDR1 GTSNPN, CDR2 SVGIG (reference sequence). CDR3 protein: CAGQGSNSSYNSPLHF. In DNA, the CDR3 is TGTGCCGGACAGGGATCCAACAGCTCCTATAATTCACCCCTCCACTTT. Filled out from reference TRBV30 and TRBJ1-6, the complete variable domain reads SQTIHQWPATLVQPVGSPLSLECTVEGTSNPNLYWYRQAAGRGLQLLFYSVGIGQISSEVPQNLSASRPQDRQFILSSKKLLLSDSGFYLCAGQGSNSSYNSPLHFGNGTRLTVT.

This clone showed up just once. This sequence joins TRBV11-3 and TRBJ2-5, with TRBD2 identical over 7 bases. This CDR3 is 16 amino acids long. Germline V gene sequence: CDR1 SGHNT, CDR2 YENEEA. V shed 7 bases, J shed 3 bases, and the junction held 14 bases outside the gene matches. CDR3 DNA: TGTGCCAGCACCACCTCGGCGGGAGAGGTGGAAGAGACCCAGTACTTC. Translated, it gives CASTTSAGEVEETQYF.

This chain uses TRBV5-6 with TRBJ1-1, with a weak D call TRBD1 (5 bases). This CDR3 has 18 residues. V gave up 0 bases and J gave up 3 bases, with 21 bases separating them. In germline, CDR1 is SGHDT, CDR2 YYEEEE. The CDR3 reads CASSLVLGFSGRDTEAFF. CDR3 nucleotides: TGTGCCAGCAGCTTGGTGCTCGGGTTTAGTGGCAGGGACACTGAAGCTTTCTTT.

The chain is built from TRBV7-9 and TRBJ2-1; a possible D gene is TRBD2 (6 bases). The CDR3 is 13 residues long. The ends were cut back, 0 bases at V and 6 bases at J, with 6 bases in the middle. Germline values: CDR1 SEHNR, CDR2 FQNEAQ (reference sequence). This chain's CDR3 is CASSLASGNEQFF. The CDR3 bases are TGTGCCAGCAGCTTAGCTAGCGGCAATGAGCAGTTCTTC.

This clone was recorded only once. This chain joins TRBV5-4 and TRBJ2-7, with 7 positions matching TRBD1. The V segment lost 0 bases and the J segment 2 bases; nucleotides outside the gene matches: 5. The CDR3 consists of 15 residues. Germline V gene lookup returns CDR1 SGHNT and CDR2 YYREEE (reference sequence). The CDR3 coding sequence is TGTGCCAGCAGCTTGGCCGAACAGGGGCCCTACGAGCAGTACTTC. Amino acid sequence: CASSLAEQGPYEQYF.

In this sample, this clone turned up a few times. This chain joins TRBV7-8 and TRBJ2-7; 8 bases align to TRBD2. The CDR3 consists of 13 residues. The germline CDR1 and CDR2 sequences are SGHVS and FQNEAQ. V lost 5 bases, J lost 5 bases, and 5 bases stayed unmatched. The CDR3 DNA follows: TGTGCCAGCAGCGTGTTTAGCGGGAACGAGCAGTACTTC. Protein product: CASSVFSGNEQYF.

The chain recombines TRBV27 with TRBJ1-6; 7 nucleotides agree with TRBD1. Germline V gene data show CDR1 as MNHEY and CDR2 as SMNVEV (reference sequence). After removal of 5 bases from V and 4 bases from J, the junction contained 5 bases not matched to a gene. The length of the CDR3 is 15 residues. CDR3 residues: CASSPRTGYNSPLHF. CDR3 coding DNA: TGTGCCAGCAGTCCCCGGACAGGTTATAATTCACCCCTCCACTTT.

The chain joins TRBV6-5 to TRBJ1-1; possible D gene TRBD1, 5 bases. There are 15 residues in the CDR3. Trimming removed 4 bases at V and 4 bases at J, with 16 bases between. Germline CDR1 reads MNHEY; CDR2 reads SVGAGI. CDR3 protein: CASSLIGQGGTEAFF. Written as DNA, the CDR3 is TGTGCCAGCAGTTTGATCGGGCAGGGCGGCACTGAAGCTTTCTTT.

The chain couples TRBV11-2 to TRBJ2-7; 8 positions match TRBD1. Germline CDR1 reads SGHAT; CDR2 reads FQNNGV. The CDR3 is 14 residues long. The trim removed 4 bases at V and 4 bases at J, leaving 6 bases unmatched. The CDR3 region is CASSYGQGLYEQYF. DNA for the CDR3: TGTGCCAGCAGCTACGGACAGGGCCTTTACGAGCAGTACTTC.

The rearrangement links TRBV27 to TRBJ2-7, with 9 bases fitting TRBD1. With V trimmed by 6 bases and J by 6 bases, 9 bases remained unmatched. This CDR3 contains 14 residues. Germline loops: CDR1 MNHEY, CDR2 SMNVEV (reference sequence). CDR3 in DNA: TGTGCCAGCAGCGCCGGGACAGGGTTGATCGAGCAGTACTTC. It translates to CASSAGTGLIEQYF.

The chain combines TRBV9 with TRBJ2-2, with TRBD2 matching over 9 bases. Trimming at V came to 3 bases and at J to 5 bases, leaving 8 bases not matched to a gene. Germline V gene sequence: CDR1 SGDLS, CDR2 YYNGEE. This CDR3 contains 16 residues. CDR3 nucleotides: TGTGCCAGCAGCGCTTTAGCGGGAGAGAGAACCGGGGAGCTGTTTTTT. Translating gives CASSALAGERTGELFF.

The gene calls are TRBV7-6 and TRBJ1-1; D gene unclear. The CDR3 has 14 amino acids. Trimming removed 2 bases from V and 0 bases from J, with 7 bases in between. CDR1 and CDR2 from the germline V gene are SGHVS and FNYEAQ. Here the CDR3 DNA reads TGTGCCAGCAGCTTATCCGGGTTGAACACTGAAGCTTTCTTT. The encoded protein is CASSLSGLNTEAFF. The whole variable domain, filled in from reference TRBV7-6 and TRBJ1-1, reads GAGVSQSPRYKVTKRGQDVALRCDPISGHVSLYWYRQALGQGPEFLTYFNYEAQQDKSGLPNDRFSAERPEGSISTLTIQRTEQRDSAMYRCASSLSGLNTEAFFGQGTRLTVV.

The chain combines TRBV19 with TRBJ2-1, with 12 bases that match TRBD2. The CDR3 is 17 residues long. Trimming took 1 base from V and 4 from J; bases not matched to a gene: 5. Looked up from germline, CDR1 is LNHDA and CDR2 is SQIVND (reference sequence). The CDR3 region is CASSIVGLAGGYNEQFF. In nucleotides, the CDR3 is TGTGCCAGTAGTATAGTGGGGCTAGCGGGGGGGTACAATGAGCAGTTCTTC.

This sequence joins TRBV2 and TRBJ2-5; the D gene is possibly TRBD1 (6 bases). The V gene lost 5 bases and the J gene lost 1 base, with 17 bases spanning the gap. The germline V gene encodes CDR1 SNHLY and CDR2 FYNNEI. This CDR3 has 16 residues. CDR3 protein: CASSPGAGEFQETQYF. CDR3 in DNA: TGTGCCAGCAGTCCCGGGGCAGGGGAATTCCAAGAGACCCAGTACTTC.

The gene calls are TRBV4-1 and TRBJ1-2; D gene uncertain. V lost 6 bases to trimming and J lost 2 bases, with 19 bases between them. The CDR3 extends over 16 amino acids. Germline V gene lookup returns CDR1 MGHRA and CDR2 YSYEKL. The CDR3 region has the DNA TGCGCCAGCAGACAAACGACGGGTGGTAGGAACTATGGCTACACCTTC. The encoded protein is CASRQTTGGRNYGYTF.

For the CDR3, the DNA is TGTGCCAGCAGCTTAGTATCGGGATCCAATGAGCAGTTCTTC. It yields the protein CASSLVSGSNEQFF. The chain links TRBV11-2 to TRBJ2-1, with D possibly being TRBD2 (5 bases). CDR1 and CDR2 (germline): SGHAT, FQNNGV. There are 14 residues in the CDR3. V gave up 1 base and J gave up 6 bases, with 10 bases separating them.

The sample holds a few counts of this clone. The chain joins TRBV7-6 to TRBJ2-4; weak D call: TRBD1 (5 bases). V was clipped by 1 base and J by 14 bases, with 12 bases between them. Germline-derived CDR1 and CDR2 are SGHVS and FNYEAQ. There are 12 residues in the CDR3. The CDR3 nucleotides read TGTGCCAGCAGCTTAGATCAGGGCGCGGAGTACTTC. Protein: CASSLDQGAEYF.

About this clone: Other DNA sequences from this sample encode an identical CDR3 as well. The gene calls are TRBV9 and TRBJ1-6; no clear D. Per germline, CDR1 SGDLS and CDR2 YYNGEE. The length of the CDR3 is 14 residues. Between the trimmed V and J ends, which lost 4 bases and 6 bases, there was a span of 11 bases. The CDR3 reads CASSNRVANSPLHF. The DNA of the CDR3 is TGTGCCAGCAGCAACCGGGTCGCTAATTCACCCCTCCACTTT.

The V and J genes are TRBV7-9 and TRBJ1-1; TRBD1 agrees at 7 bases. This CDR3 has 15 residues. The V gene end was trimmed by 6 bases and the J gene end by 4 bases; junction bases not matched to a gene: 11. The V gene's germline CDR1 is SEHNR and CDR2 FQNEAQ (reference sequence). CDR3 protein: CASRMFETGTTEAFF. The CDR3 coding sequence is TGTGCCAGCAGGATGTTTGAGACAGGGACCACTGAAGCTTTCTTT.

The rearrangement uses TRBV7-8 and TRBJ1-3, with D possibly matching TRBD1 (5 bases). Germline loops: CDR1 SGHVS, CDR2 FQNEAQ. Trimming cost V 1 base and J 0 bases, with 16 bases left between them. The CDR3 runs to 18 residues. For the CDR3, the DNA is TGTGCCAGCAGCTTAGAGGGTGGCAGGGCTTACTCTGGAAACACCATATATTTT. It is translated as CASSLEGGRAYSGNTIYF.

The CDR3 loop reads CASSPSEIPYNEQFF. The CDR3, as DNA: TGCGCCAGCAGCCCAAGTGAGATCCCATACAATGAGCAGTTCTTC. The rearrangement links TRBV4-3 to TRBJ2-1; D not certain. The CDR3 has 15 amino acids. Per germline, CDR1 LGHNA and CDR2 YSLEER. Trimming removed 4 bases from V and 4 bases from J, with 14 bases in between.

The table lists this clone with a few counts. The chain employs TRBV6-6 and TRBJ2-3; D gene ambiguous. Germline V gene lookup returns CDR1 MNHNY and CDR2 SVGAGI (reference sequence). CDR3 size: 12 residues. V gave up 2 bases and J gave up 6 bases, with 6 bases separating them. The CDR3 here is CASSYGRDTQYF. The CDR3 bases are TGTGCCAGCAGTTACGGCAGGGATACGCAGTATTTT.